This T cell receptor beta chain was captured by sequencing in a study of cytomegalovirus exposure and HLA in healthy donors. This clone was counted only a few times. Its antigen remains unidentified. Overall study findings and caveats: Most sequenced TCRs were rare (though some public TCRs occurred in many donors).

V shed 4 bases and J shed 2 bases, with 13 bases lying between them. The CDR3 consists of 15 residues. The germline V gene encodes CDR1 SGHDN and CDR2 FVKESK. PCR amplification relied on 60 Vbeta primers (plus 13 Jbeta primers). The protocol was immunoSEQ multiplex PCR, while the TCRdb copy is restricted to in-frame clones and leaves out a portion. The repertoire holds about 140,000 clones, with roughly 75% as singletons. This chain connects TRBV14 to TRBJ2-3; D perhaps matches TRBD2 (6 bases). The TCR sequence derives from a man in his forties in good health and CMV-seronegative. The sequencing input was PBMCs. CDR3 DNA sequence: TGTGCCAGCAGCCTGGGACTTACCTTCACAGATACGCAGTATTTT. Translated, it gives CASSLGLTFTDTQYF.